This paragraph covers one T cell receptor beta chain sequence. Its target is unknown. CDR3 length equals 14 residues. V was pared by 1 base and J by 6 bases, with 10 bases between. Germline V gene lookup returns CDR1 MNHNS and CDR2 SASEGT. These data belong to a study of T cell responses to AZD1222 COVID-19 vaccine. Study-level findings and limits: Breadth and depth of Spike-specific TCRs rose after two AZD1222 doses. Unmutated variant regions are reportedly the target of nearly half of TCRs that are spike-specific. At 160-218 and 743-854, vaccine-associated CD4 TCRs were dominant, and they spanned spike. Clonal diversity may have been underestimated in mostly white British donors.

Method: immunoSEQ multiplex PCR; TCRdb's copy keeps in-frame clones and lacks some. The sample carries about 150,000 clones, approximately 78% recorded once. The source is an adult in good health. The chain couples TRBV6-1 to TRBJ1-5, with unresolved D. This specimen was peripheral blood, taken on day 0 of MenACWY control vaccination. The CDR3 here is CASSEGAVVQPQHF. For the CDR3, the DNA is TGTGCCAGCAGTGAAGGGGCAGTTGTTCAGCCCCAGCATTTT.